Given below is one T cell receptor beta chain in context. Its antigen is not known. The data originate from a study of shared clonotypes between healthy human individuals. Data came from immunoSEQ multiplex PCR; TCRdb stores just in-frame clones and leaves some out. Of about 1.5 million clones detected, roughly 95% appear once; the ten largest clones hold approximately 1.2%. General study results and limits: Clonotypes shared by all four donors outscored non-shared clonotypes in generation probability.

J lost 4 bases, V lost 6 bases, and 3 bases had no gene match. This CDR3 comprises 15 residues. Germline CDR1 is MNHNS and CDR2 is SASEGT. The TCR originated in a man aged 25 to 45 in good health. V and J are TRBV6-1 and TRBJ2-1; 13 bases fit TRBD2. Sample: naive CD4+ T cells sorted from blood. Subset here: CD45RA+ positively selected. In DNA form, the CDR3 reads TGTGCCAGCAGACCGGGACTAGCGGGGTACAATGAGCAGTTCTTC. Its protein product is CASRPGLAGYNEQFF.